Detailed here is one T cell receptor (beta chain). Its specific antigen is unknown. Base qualities are not provided; no much larger clone lies one nucleotide away. In the prospective study, participants were about 18 to 90 years old, resided in 25 or so geographic areas of the United States, and were enrolled through a virtual design. Cohort assignment in the prospective study relied on participant-reported clinical history from a screening survey and a study questionnaire. Mobile phlebotomists in the prospective study collected whole blood, serum and a nasopharyngeal or oropharyngeal swab from every participant. Participants in the prospective study had the option to provide additional blood draws and questionnaires over a roughly 2-month period. Before DNA extraction, prospective study blood samples were shipped either frozen or at room temperature. The data originate from a study of blood T cell repertoires in COVID-19 (dated by TCRdb to about 2020). Broadly, across the study: Samples from collaborators originated in the United States, Italy and Spain and spanned both the acute and convalescent phases of COVID-19. The prospective study material was composed of cDNA or gDNA derived from T cells, B-cell-depleted T cells, or PBMCs. The dataset comprised deeply sampled blood TCRbeta repertoires from subjects exposed to, actively infected with, or recovered from COVID-19. The repertoires were made available in a free public database intended to serve as a resource for research on the immune response to SARS-CoV-2. The samples were drawn from two sources: the first 160 participants of the ongoing ImmuneRACE study, and 950 to 1,500 subjects contributed by 6 global collaborators. Nearly every sample came with metadata listing a de-identified subject ID, COVID-19 status, age in years and sex. Where available, HLA class I and class II types were obtained from metadata supplied by the sample provider rather than from assay-based typing. What the authors observed across the whole study: The quantity of clinical and demographic metadata differed by source and by participant and was supplied without curation.

Sequences LNHDA (CDR1) and SQIVND (CDR2) are obtained from the germline V gene (reference sequence). The CDR3 runs 15 residues from the cysteine to the phenylalanine. The sequence is cut down to CDR3 DNA, 45 bases in frame from base 1. V loses 5 bases at its end and J loses 6 bases; junction bases beyond the gene matches: 8. TCRbeta CDR3 regions were amplified from genomic DNA by means of the immunoSEQ Assay, a bias-controlled multiplex PCR. The published analysis was carried out like this. Within the assay, amplification of reference gene primers was used to estimate how many nucleated cells each sample contained. To quantify the absolute abundance of each unique TCRbeta CDR3 rearrangement, sequence reads were collapsed and filtered. Productive Simpson clonality was computed per sample as the square root of Simpson's diversity index over productive rearrangements. What TCRdb holds here is the immuneACCESS table cut down to in-frame rearrangements. Part of the clones is not present; checked against another copy, under half of the missing clones reflect an unresolved V gene, and the others are unexplained. Clone size and V and J calls were adopted from that table, with D and trimming inferred from the DNA. Within this sample are approximately 220,000 clones, with approximately 83% of them counted one time only. The ten largest clones capture 1.3% of the sample.

The TCR was taken from a woman in her thirties or forties with acute COVID-19. The material sequenced was PBMCs or T cells enriched from blood (not recorded which). The V and J segments used are TRBV19 and TRBJ2-2; 8 bases in the middle match TRBD2. For the CDR3, the sequence is CASSSGLGGAGELFF. The sequenced DNA is TGTGCCAGTAGTTCGGGACTAGGAGGGGCCGGGGAGCTGTTTTTT.